Listed below are T cell receptor beta chains from one sample, sequenced in a study of prognosis after radiotherapy for stage I lung cancer. TCRdb passed the multiplex PCR reads through MiXCR, listing each CDR3 protein once. This sample has nearly 25,000 distinct CDR3 sequences, with 40% found just once. Material: PBMCs, obtained before or after stereotactic body radiation therapy (not recorded which). Receptors originate from a donor over 45 with non-small cell lung cancer. The CDR3 runs from the conserved cysteine through the conserved F or W. Fields, in order: clone size, V gene, D gene, J gene, CDR3 DNA, CDR3 protein. A D gene is named only where the DNA matches it firmly. A row's size may be missing; if present it is once, few, many or a size class.

many,TRBV28,TRBD2,TRBJ2-5,TGTGCCAGCAGTTTATACGCGGGAGGGAAGGGAGGGGACCTGTACCAAGAGACCCAGTACTTC,CASSLYAGGKGGDLYQETQYF
many,TRBV11-2,.,TRBJ2-7,TGTGCCAGCATCCGTAACTACGAGCAGTACTTC,CASIRNYEQYF
.,TRBV5-1,.,TRBJ2-1,TGCGCCAGCAGCTTCCCCATCCTCGGGACTTACAATGAGCAGTTCTTC,CASSFPILGTYNEQFF
.,TRBV6-5,TRBD2,TRBJ2-2,TGTGCCAGCAGTTACGTGGCGGGAGGGCCGCACACCGTGGAGCTGTTTTTT,CASSYVAGGPHTVELFF
.,TRBV11-2,.,TRBJ1-1,TGTGCCAGCAGCTTAGAACAGAGGAACACTGAAGCTTTCTTT,CASSLEQRNTEAFF
many,TRBV2,.,TRBJ1-6,TGTGCCAGCAGCGAAAGGGGGGGTGGGGGAACCGATTCACCCCTCCACTTT,CASSERGGGGTDSPLHF
.,TRBV7-9,TRBD1,TRBJ1-1,TGTGCCAGCAGCTTCGGACAGGGCATGAACACTGAAGCTTTCTTT,CASSFGQGMNTEAFF
.,TRBV12-3/TRBV12-4,TRBD1,TRBJ1-1,TGTGCCAGCAGTTTAGAGGGGCCACAGGGGGTACGCACTGAAGCTTTCTTT,CASSLEGPQGVRTEAFF
.,TRBV29-1,.,TRBJ1-5,TGCAGCGTGTCCGGGACATGGGTCAATCAGCCCCGGCATTTT,CSVSGTWVNQPRHF
.,TRBV2,.,TRBJ2-3,TGTGCCAGCATTCTAGTTGCCCTCACAGATACGCAGTATTTT,CASILVALTDTQYF
.,TRBV5-1,TRBD2,TRBJ2-3,TGCTCCAGCAGGCGGGACTATTCCCTCCCGTGTGATACGCAGTATTTT,CSSRRDYSLPCDTQYF
many,TRBV2,TRBD1,TRBJ2-3,TGTGCCGGCGGACAGGACATCACAGATACGCAGTATTTT,CAGGQDITDTQYF
many,TRBV6-4,.,TRBJ1-5,TGTGCCAGCGCCGGGCGGATCCATGTAAGCAATCAGCCCCAGCATTTT,CASAGRIHVSNQPQHF
.,TRBV6-4,TRBD1,TRBJ2-2,TGTGCCAGCTCCCGGGACAGGGAGGCCGGGGAGCTGTTTTTT,CASSRDREAGELFF
.,TRBV11-2,.,TRBJ2-3,TGTGCCAGCAGACAGGCCAGCACAGATACGCAGTATTTT,CASRQASTDTQYF
many,TRBV12-3/TRBV12-4,.,TRBJ1-1,TGTGCCAGCAGTTTAATGGACAGATCAACAGCTTTCTTT,CASSLMDRSTAFF
few,TRBV12-3/TRBV12-4,.,TRBJ1-1,TGTGCCAGCAGTACCCAAGCGGGCACTGAAGCTTTCTTT,CASSTQAGTEAFF
many,TRBV7-3,.,TRBJ1-4,TGTGCCAGCAGCTTAACGGACGGTTACTATGAAAAACTGTTTTTT,CASSLTDGYYEKLFF
.,TRBV28,.,TRBJ1-1,TGTGCCAGCATCTACCTTGGTGAAGCTTTCTTT,CASIYLGEAFF
many,TRBV2,.,TRBJ1-1,TGTGCCAGCAGTGACGCCGGGACTGAAGCTTTCTTT,CASSDAGTEAFF
many,TRBV4-1,.,TRBJ2-4,TGCGCCAGCAGCCAAGAGGGGCAGGGTTTAGCCAAAAACATTCAGTACTTC,CASSQEGQGLAKNIQYF
few,TRBV7-9,TRBD2,TRBJ2-4,TGTGCCAGCAGCCCCGAGAGTCGGACTAGCGGGAGATTGGACATTCAGTACTTC,CASSPESRTSGRLDIQYF
few,TRBV20-1,.,TRBJ1-1,TGCAGTCCCCCAGAGGGAGCTGAAGCTTTCTTT,CSPPEGAEAFF
.,TRBV7-9,.,TRBJ2-1,TGTGCCAGCAGCTTAGCGCCGGGGCAGCCCTACAATAAGCAGTTCTTC,CASSLAPGQPYNKQFF
medium-sized,TRBV7-9,TRBD2,TRBJ2-7,TGTGCCAGCAGCTGGACTAGCGGCCACGAGCAGTACTTC,CASSWTSGHEQYF
.,TRBV3-1,.,TRBJ1-3,TGTGCCAGCAGCCAAAGACAGGCAGGAAAAACCATATATTTT,CASSQRQAGKTIYF
many,TRBV2,.,TRBJ2-3,TGTGCCAGCAGTGAAATAGCAACCAAAGATACGCAGTATTTT,CASSEIATKDTQYF
.,TRBV20-1,.,TRBJ2-7,TGCAGTGCTATACAGGTATTCGAGCAGTACTTC,CSAIQVFEQYF
.,TRBV5-6,TRBD1,TRBJ2-2,TGTGCCAGCAGCTTGGGACAGGGGGTTTACACCGGGGAGCTGTTTTTT,CASSLGQGVYTGELFF
many,TRBV19,.,TRBJ2-7,TGTGCCAGTAGTATCGCGAGGGGACCCTACGAGCAGTACTTC,CASSIARGPYEQYF
few,TRBV6-1,.,TRBJ2-7,TGTGCCAGCATGGACCAGGCCTACGAGCAGTACTTC,CASMDQAYEQYF
few,TRBV7-2,.,TRBJ1-2,TGTGCCAGCAGCTTAGCGGTCAAGGCAGGGGTTGGCTACACCTTC,CASSLAVKAGVGYTF
many,TRBV11-2,.,TRBJ1-1,TGTGCCAGCAGCTTAGCCTCAGGGAAAGCTTTCTTT,CASSLASGKAFF
.,TRBV12-3/TRBV12-4,TRBD2,TRBJ2-7,TGTGCCAGCAGCCCTAACCCGCCGACTAGCGGGATCGACGAGCAGTACTTC,CASSPNPPTSGIDEQYF
many,TRBV5-1,TRBD1,TRBJ1-1,TGCGCCAGCAGCTTAAAGGACAGGGTCTCTGAAGCTTTCTTT,CASSLKDRVSEAFF
.,TRBV7-3,.,TRBJ2-3,TGTGCCAGCAGCCTAACTGGCGTGAGGTCCTCTAGCACAGATACGCAGTATTTT,CASSLTGVRSSSTDTQYF
many,TRBV9,.,TRBJ2-1,TGTGCCAGCAGCTCGACAGACACCACCTACAATGAGCAGTTCTTC,CASSSTDTTYNEQFF
.,TRBV24-1,TRBD1,TRBJ2-6,TGTGCCACCAGTGGAGGGGGGACAGGGTTTGACTCTGGGGCCAACGTCCTGACTTTC,CATSGGGTGFDSGANVLTF
medium-sized,TRBV5-1,TRBD2,TRBJ2-3,TGCGCCAGCAAGGGGTCAAGCGGGAGAGGAGATACGCAGTATTTT,CASKGSSGRGDTQYF
.,TRBV7-2,.,TRBJ1-1,TGTGCCAGCAGCTCGGCACCGTTACAGGGGAACACTGAAGCTTTCTTT,CASSSAPLQGNTEAFF
many,TRBV3-1,.,TRBJ2-3,TGTGCCAGCAGCCGCGCTGCAGATACGCAGTATTTT,CASSRAADTQYF
.,TRBV5-5,.,TRBJ1-6,TGTGCCAGCAGCTTGGCCCCGGGTTCACCCCTCCACTTT,CASSLAPGSPLHF
many,TRBV19,TRBD1,TRBJ2-7,TGTGCCAGTAGTAGACTTGGGACAGGGGAGGACGAGCAGTACTTC,CASSRLGTGEDEQYF
many,TRBV11-2,TRBD1,TRBJ2-7,TGTGCCAGCAGCTTCACCGGGACAGGGGGCTACGAGCAGTACTTC,CASSFTGTGGYEQYF
many,TRBV12-3/TRBV12-4,TRBD1,TRBJ2-3,TGTGCCAGCAGTCTTCCGAGACAGGGGGCGTCAGATACGCAGTATTTT,CASSLPRQGASDTQYF